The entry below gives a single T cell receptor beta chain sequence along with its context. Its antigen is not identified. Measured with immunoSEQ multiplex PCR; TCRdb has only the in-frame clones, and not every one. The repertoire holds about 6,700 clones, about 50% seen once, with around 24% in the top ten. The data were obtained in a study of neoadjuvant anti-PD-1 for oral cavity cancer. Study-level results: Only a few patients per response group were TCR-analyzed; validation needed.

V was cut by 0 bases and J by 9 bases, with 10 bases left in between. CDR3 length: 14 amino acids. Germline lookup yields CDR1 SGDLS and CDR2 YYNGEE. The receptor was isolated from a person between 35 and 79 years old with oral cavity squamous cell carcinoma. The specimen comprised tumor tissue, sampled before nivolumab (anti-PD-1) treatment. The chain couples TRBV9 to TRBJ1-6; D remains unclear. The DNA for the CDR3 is TGTGCCAGCAGCGTAGCAGACCTGGGTTCACCCCTCCACTTT. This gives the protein CASSVADLGSPLHF.